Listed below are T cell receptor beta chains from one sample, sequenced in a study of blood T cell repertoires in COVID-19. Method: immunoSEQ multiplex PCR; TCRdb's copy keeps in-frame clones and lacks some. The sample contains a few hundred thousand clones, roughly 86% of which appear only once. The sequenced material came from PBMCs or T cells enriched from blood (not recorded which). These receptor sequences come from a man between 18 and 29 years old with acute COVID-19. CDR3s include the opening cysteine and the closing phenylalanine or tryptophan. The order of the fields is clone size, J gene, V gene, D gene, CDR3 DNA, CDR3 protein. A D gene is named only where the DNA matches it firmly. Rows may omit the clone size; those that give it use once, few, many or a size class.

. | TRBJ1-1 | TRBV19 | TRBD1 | TGTGCCAGTAGGTGGACAGGCACTGAAGCTTTCTTT | CASRWTGTEAFF
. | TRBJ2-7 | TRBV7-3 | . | TGTGCCAGCAGCTTAAAGCCCCTACGGGTCCACGAGCAGTACTTC | CASSLKPLRVHEQYF
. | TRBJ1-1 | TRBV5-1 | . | TGCGCCAGCAGCTTCCCAGGGGTGGGCACTGAAGCTTTCTTT | CASSFPGVGTEAFF
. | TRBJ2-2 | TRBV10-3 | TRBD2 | TGTGCTATCGGCAAAGCGGGGGGACTAGTAAACACCGGGGAGCTGTTTTTT | CAIGKAGGLVNTGELFF
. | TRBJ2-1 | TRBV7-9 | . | TGTGCCAGCACCTCCTCGGGAAAGCAGTTCTTC | CASTSSGKQFF
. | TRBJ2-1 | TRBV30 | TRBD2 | TGTGCCTGGAGCACCACACTAGCGGGAGTTGGTAATGAGCAGTTCTTC | CAWSTTLAGVGNEQFF
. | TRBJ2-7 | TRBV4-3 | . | TGCGCCAGCAGCCAAGATGAGGGGGTAGGGTCCTACGAGCAGTACTTC | CASSQDEGVGSYEQYF
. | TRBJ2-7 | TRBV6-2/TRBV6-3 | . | TGTGCCAGCAGTTCCCAAGAAGGGGGGGCCTCCTACGAGCAGTACTTC | CASSSQEGGASYEQYF
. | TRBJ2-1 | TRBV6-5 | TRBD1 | TGTGCCAGCAGGGTACAGGGGCCATACAATGAGCAGTTCTTC | CASRVQGPYNEQFF
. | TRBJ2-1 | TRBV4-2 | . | TGTGCCAGCAGCCAAGAGTTGGAGGGTTACAATGAGCAGTTCTTC | CASSQELEGYNEQFF
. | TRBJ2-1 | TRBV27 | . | TGTGCCAGCAGCTCCCTCGGGGGAGGAAGGTATAATGAGCAGTTCTTC | CASSSLGGGRYNEQFF
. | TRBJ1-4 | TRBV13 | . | TGTGCCAGCAGCTTAGTAGGGGGAGATGAAAAACTGTTTTTT | CASSLVGGDEKLFF
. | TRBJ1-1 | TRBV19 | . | TGTGCCAGTAGTATCCTCCCAGGGTACACTGAAGCTTTCTTT | CASSILPGYTEAFF
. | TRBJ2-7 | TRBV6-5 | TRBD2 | TGTGCCAGCAGAAGGACTAGCGGACAGTACTTC | CASRRTSGQYF
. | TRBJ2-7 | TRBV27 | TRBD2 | TGTGCCAGCAGTAAAAGCGGGACTAGCGGGAGCTACGAGCAGTACTTC | CASSKSGTSGSYEQYF
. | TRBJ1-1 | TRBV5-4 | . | TGTGCCAGCAGCTTTACAGGGATGAACACTGAAGCTTTCTTT | CASSFTGMNTEAFF
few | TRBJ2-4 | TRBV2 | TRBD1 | TGTGCCAGCAGGCTCCCCGGACAGGAGGTGAACATTCAGTACTTC | CASRLPGQEVNIQYF
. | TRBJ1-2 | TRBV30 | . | TGTGCCTGGACCAACAGGGAAGTCTATGGCTACACCTTC | CAWTNREVYGYTF
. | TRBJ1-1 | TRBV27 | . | TGTGCCAGCAGTTTATTGGCGGCGGGAACTGAAGCTTTCTTT | CASSLLAAGTEAFF
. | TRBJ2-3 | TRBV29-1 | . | TGCAGCGGCGCCAAGTATGGTAATACGCAGTATTTT | CSGAKYGNTQYF
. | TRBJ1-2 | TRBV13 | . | TGTGCCAGCAGGCTTACCGGGGGGGACTATGGCTACACCTTC | CASRLTGGDYGYTF
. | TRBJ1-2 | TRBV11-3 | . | TGTGCCAGCAGCTCCCAGCGTGATGGCTACACCTTC | CASSSQRDGYTF
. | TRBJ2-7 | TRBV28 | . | TGTGCCAGCAGTTTACACACCGAGCAGTACTTC | CASSLHTEQYF
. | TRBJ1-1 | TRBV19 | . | TGTGCCAGTAGTAGGTCGCGACAGACTGAAGCTTTCTTT | CASSRSRQTEAFF
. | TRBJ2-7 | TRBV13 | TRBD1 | TGTGCCAGCAGCTTGCCAAGAGGGGCCCCGGACAGGGCCAATTACGAGCAGTACTTC | CASSLPRGAPDRANYEQYF
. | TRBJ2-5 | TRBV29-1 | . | TGCAGCGTCTCGGTAGGGGCTGGGGAGACCCAGTACTTC | CSVSVGAGETQYF
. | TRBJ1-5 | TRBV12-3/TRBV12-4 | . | TGTGCCAGCAGTTTATCAGGGGTTCCCCAGCATTTT | CASSLSGVPQHF
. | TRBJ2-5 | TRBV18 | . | TGTGCCAGCTCACTTAGGGAGCAAGAGACCCAGTACTTC | CASSLREQETQYF
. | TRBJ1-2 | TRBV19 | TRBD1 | TGTGCCAGTAGTCACCCCACGGGCACAGGGGGTTACTATGGCTACACCTTC | CASSHPTGTGGYYGYTF
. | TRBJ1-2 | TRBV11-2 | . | TGTGCCAGCAGCTTAATTAGAGGGCGAGGTGATGGCTACACCTTC | CASSLIRGRGDGYTF
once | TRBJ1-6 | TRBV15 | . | TGTGCCACCAGCAGCTTCCTAAGATCACCCCTCCACTTT | CATSSFLRSPLHF
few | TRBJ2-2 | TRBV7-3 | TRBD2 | TGTGCCAGCAGCTTAACACCCCCTAGCGGGAGGGGTGGGGAGCTGTTTTTT | CASSLTPPSGRGGELFF
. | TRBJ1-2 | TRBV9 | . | TGTGCCAGCAGCGCGACGGGGTCCCGGGGTGGTGGCATAACCTATGGCTACACCTTC | CASSATGSRGGGITYGYTF
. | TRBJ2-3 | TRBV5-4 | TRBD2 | TGTGCCAGCAGTCTGGGGGAGGGCAGGGCAGATACGCAGTATTTT | CASSLGEGRADTQYF
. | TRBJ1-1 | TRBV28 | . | TGTGCCAGCAACGGAGGAAAGGCTGAAGCTTTCTTT | CASNGGKAEAFF
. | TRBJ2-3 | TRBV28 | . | TGTGCCAGCAGTTCGGGGGGCCTCGGCACAGATACGCAGTATTTT | CASSSGGLGTDTQYF
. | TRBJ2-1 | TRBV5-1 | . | TGCGCCAGCAGCTTGGGATCAACAGGGTTAAATGAGCAGTTCTTC | CASSLGSTGLNEQFF
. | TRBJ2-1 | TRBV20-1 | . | TGCAGTGCGGAACTAAACAATGAGCAGTTCTTC | CSAELNNEQFF
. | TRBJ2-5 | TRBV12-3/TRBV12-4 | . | TGTGCCAGCAGAAGGACAGATCAAGAGACCCAGTACTTC | CASRRTDQETQYF
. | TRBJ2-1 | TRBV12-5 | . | TGTGCTAGTGGCCCCGTTACAGCCCCGTATGAGCAGTTCTTC | CASGPVTAPYEQFF
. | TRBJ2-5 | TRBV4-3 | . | TGCGCCAGCAGCCAATTCACACACCAAGAGACCCAGTACTTC | CASSQFTHQETQYF
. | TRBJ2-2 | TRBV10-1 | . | TGCGCCAGCAGTGAGTCGGGACTGGTTAGGGGGGAGCTGTTTTTT | CASSESGLVRGELFF
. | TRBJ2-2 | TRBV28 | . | TGTGCCAGCAGTTTATCGCGGGGTCCCGGGGAGCTGTTTTTT | CASSLSRGPGELFF
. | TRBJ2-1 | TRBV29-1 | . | TGCAGCGTTGAAGATGGTCGGGAGTTCGACGATGAGCAGTTCTTC | CSVEDGREFDDEQFF
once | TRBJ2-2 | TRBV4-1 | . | TGCGCCAGCAGCCCGCGGATCAGTGGGGAGCTGTTTTTT | CASSPRISGELFF
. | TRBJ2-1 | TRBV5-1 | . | TGCGCCAGCGGGGAGGGACAGGTGGACGCTGAGCAGTTCTTC | CASGEGQVDAEQFF
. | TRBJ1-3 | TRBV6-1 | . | TGTGCCAGCAGTGAAAACCAGGGCAGCTCTGGAAACACCATATATTTT | CASSENQGSSGNTIYF
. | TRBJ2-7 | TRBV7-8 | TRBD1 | TGTGCCAGCAGCACAGCCGGGACAGGTTGGAATTACGAGCAGTACTTC | CASSTAGTGWNYEQYF
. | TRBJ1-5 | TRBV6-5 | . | TGTGCCAGCAGGGAGATGATAGGAGAACAGCCCCAGCATTTT | CASREMIGEQPQHF
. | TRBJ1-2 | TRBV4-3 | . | TGCGCCAGCAGCCAAGAGAGTCCGAGCTATGGCTACACCTTC | CASSQESPSYGYTF
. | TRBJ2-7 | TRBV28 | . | TGTGCCAGCAGTTTCCTGATTCAGGGCTCTCTCTACGAGCAGTACTTC | CASSFLIQGSLYEQYF
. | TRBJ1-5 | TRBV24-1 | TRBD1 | TGTGCCACCAGTGATAGATCCCAGGGGGGCAATCAGCCCCAGCATTTT | CATSDRSQGGNQPQHF
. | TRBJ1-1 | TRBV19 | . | TGTGCCAGTAGTGATGAGGCGGGGGGCGTTAACCCTGAAGCTTTCTTT | CASSDEAGGVNPEAFF
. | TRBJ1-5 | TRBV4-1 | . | TGCGCCAGCAGCCAAGATCGCGGTATAAGCAATCAGCCCCAGCATTTT | CASSQDRGISNQPQHF
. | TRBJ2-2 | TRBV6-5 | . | TGTGCCAGTGTGGCAGCGAACACCGGGGAGCTGTTTTTT | CASVAANTGELFF
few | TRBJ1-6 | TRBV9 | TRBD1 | TGTGCCAGCAGCGTAGGACAGGGCGGGAATTCACCCCTCCACTTT | CASSVGQGGNSPLHF
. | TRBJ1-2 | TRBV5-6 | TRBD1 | TGTGCCAGCAGCAAGAGGGACAGACAACTATATGGCTACACCTTC | CASSKRDRQLYGYTF